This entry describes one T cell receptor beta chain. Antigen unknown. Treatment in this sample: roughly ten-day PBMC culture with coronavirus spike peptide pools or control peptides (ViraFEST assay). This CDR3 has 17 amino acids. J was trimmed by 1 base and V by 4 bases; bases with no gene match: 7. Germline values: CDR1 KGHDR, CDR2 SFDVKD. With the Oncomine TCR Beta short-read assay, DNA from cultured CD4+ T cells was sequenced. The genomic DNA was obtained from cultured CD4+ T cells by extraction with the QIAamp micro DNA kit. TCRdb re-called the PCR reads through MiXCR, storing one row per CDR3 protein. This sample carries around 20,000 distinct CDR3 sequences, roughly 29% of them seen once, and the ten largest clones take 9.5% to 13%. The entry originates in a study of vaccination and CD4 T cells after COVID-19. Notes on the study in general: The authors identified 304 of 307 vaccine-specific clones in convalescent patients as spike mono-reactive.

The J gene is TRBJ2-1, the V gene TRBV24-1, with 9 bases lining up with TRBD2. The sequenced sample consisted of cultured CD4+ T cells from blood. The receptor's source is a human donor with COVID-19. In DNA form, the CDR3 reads TGTGCCACCAGTGACCCTGGGAGCGGGGGGTCCTACAATGAGCAGTTCTTC. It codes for CATSDPGSGGSYNEQFF.